One sample yielded the 30 T cell receptor beta chains listed below, sequenced in a study of blood T cell repertoires in COVID-19. Sequenced by immunoSEQ multiplex PCR; TCRdb stores in-frame clones only, minus some. The sample carries about 220,000 clones, roughly 84% recorded once. Sequencing was performed on PBMCs or T cells enriched from blood (not recorded which). The receptors were sampled from a woman between 40 and 50 years old who had recovered from COVID-19.

The chain carries TRBV6-5 and TRBJ1-2; D gene uncertain. V was clipped by 6 bases and J by 5 bases, with 13 bases between them. CDR1 MNHEY and CDR2 SVGAGI come from the germline V gene. The CDR3 is made up of 13 amino acids. This CDR3 reads CASRTPSPYGYTF. CDR3 coding DNA: TGTGCCAGCAGAACCCCTAGTCCTTATGGCTACACCTTC.

The rearrangement uses TRBV28 and TRBJ1-5; 7 nucleotides match TRBD1. The ends lost 5 bases at V and 2 bases at J; junction bases unmatched: 6. Germline assignment: CDR1 MDHEN and CDR2 SYDVKM. The CDR3 covers 15 residues. The CDR3 DNA reads TGTGCCAGCAGTATAACAGGGGTTCGCAATCAGCCCCAGCATTTT. This translates into CASSITGVRNQPQHF. Complete variable domain (other parts from reference TRBV28 and TRBJ1-5): DVKVTQSSRYLVKRTGEKVFLECVQDMDHENMFWYRQDPGLGLRLIYFSYDVKMKEKGDIPEGYSVSREKKERFSLILESASTNQTSMYLCASSITGVRNQPQHFGDGTRLSIL.

This clone is a singleton in its sample. This chain joins TRBV28 and TRBJ2-5; 10 positions match TRBD2. V shed 2 bases, J shed 5 bases, and the junction held 8 bases outside the gene matches. This CDR3 is built from 16 residues. Germline V gene lookup returns CDR1 MDHEN and CDR2 SYDVKM. CDR3 sequence (DNA): TGTGCCAGCAGTTTAAGGCTAGCGGGAGCTGGGGAGACCCAGTACTTC. Encoded protein: CASSLRLAGAGETQYF.

This chain connects TRBV4-1 to TRBJ2-3, with 10 bases identical to TRBD2. The V segment lost 0 bases and the J segment 4 bases; nucleotides outside the gene matches: 13. Germline CDR1 reads MGHRA; CDR2 reads YSYEKL. The CDR3 is made up of 19 amino acids. The CDR3 here is CASSQDRELAGRNSDTQYF. The CDR3 region has the DNA TGCGCCAGCAGCCAAGATCGAGAACTAGCGGGAAGGAACTCAGATACGCAGTATTTT.

The chain recombines TRBV7-9 with TRBJ2-6, with 7 bases aligning to TRBD2. The junction had 3 bases not matched to a gene; V was cut back by 4 bases and J by 3 bases. Germline V gene data show CDR1 as SEHNR and CDR2 as FQNEAQ (reference sequence). CDR3 length equals 15 residues. As DNA, the CDR3 is TGTGCCAGCAGCTACCGGGAGGATGGGGCCAACGTCCTGACTTTC. Translation gives CASSYREDGANVLTF.

This clone came up once. The J gene is TRBJ2-2, the V gene TRBV13, with D tentatively TRBD2 (5 bases). In germline, CDR1 is PRHDT, CDR2 FYEKMQ (reference sequence). The CDR3 sequence is 15 residues long. The V gene lost 5 bases and the J gene lost 1 base, with 11 bases spanning the gap. CDR3 DNA sequence: TGTGCCAGCAGCCCCCTCGGGGAGAACACCGGGGAGCTGTTTTTT. Amino acids: CASSPLGENTGELFF.

V is TRBV5-1 and J is TRBJ2-2; 7 bases are shared with TRBD2. The V and J ends lost 4 bases and 5 bases, in that order; junction bases with no gene match: 11. Germline values: CDR1 SGHRS, CDR2 YFSETQ. This CDR3 contains 16 residues. The CDR3 loop reads CASSIAPGGKTGELFF. CDR3 sequence (DNA): TGCGCCAGCAGCATCGCTCCGGGAGGAAAAACCGGGGAGCTGTTTTTT.

The chain is built from TRBV5-4 and TRBJ2-7, with TRBD2 identical over 8 bases. The germline gives CDR1 SGHNT, CDR2 YYREEE (reference sequence). The CDR3 sequence is 14 residues long. V was clipped by 4 bases and J by 6 bases; unmatched bases: 9. The chain's CDR3 is CASSREGGLREQYF. CDR3 sequence (DNA): TGTGCCAGCAGCCGGGAGGGAGGGTTACGCGAGCAGTACTTC.

This chain joins TRBV6-5 and TRBJ2-5; TRBD1 agrees at 9 bases. V was clipped by 6 bases and J by 14 bases; unmatched bases: 7. CDR1 is MNHEY, CDR2 SVGAGI, per germline. The CDR3 is 11 residues long. CDR3 loop: CASSRDRATYF. The CDR3 nucleotides read TGTGCCAGCAGCAGGGACAGGGCCACTTACTTC.

The chain employs TRBV5-1 and TRBJ2-7; D unclear. The CDR3 runs to 15 residues. Between the trimmed V and J ends, which lost 0 bases and 2 bases, there was a span of 12 bases. CDR1 and CDR2 (germline): SGHRS, YFSETQ. CDR3 DNA: TGCGCCAGCAGCTTGGTGGGTGACGGAGCCTACGAGCAGTACTTC. This encodes CASSLVGDGAYEQYF.

The V call is TRBV3-1 (or the pseudogene TRBV3-2), the J call TRBJ2-7, with D perhaps TRBD2 (5 bases). The CDR3 is 14 residues long. The ends were cut back, 6 bases at V and 1 base at J, with 13 bases in the middle. Germline V gives CDR1 LGHDT, CDR2 YNNKEL (reference sequence). The CDR3 nucleotides read TGTGCCAGCAGTCCGGACTCCGTATCCTACGAGCAGTACTTC. Protein: CASSPDSVSYEQYF.

The gene calls are TRBV18 and TRBJ2-2; D is ambiguous. This CDR3 spans 11 amino acids. Trimming took 5 bases from V and 7 from J, leaving 5 bases between them. From germline, CDR1 is KGHSH and CDR2 LQKENI. CDR3 protein: CASSSLGELFF. The CDR3 region has the DNA TGTGCCAGCTCATCTCTCGGGGAGCTGTTTTTT.

The V and J genes are TRBV27 and TRBJ1-1; TRBD1 is a possible D gene (5 bases). There are 14 residues in the CDR3. Germline CDR1 reads MNHEY; CDR2 reads SMNVEV (reference sequence). V lost 0 bases to trimming and J lost 6 bases, with 11 bases between them. CDR3 sequence (DNA): TGTGCCAGCAGTTTATCGGCAGGGAGGGCTGAAGCTTTCTTT. As protein: CASSLSAGRAEAFF.

The chain uses TRBV6-2 or TRBV6-3 and TRBJ1-2; 12 positions match TRBD1. Germline CDR1 MNHEY, CDR2 SVGEGT. The CDR3 has 16 amino acids. J gave up 7 bases and V 4 bases, and 10 bases lay outside the gene matches. This chain's CDR3 is CASSSRPGQGASGYTF. The CDR3 DNA reads as TGTGCCAGCAGTTCTCGACCGGGACAGGGGGCATCTGGCTACACCTTC.

The chain recombines TRBV11-3 with TRBJ2-1, with TRBD2 identical over 9 bases. This CDR3 is 16 amino acids long. After removal of 0 bases from V and 6 bases from J, the junction contained 6 bases not matched to a gene. Germline V gene data show CDR1 as SGHNT and CDR2 as YENEEA. Here the CDR3 reads CASSLDRSGRSNEQFF. The CDR3, as DNA: TGTGCCAGCAGCTTAGATCGTAGCGGGAGATCCAATGAGCAGTTCTTC.

This clone showed up just a few times. This chain uses TRBV5-1 with TRBJ1-4; D gene uncertain. Germline assignment: CDR1 SGHRS and CDR2 YFSETQ. The CDR3 extends over 12 amino acids. V gave up 5 bases and J gave up 5 bases, with 7 bases separating them. This CDR3 reads CASSERNEKLFF. CDR3 DNA: TGCGCCAGCAGTGAGCGGAATGAAAAACTGTTTTTT.

The V and J genes are TRBV19 and TRBJ1-2; 7 nucleotides line up with TRBD1. Germline CDR1 LNHDA, CDR2 SQIVND (reference sequence). This CDR3 is built from 16 residues. Trimming took 6 bases from V and 3 from J; bases not matched to a gene: 13. The DNA of the CDR3 is TGTGCCAGTAGACTAGTGAGGGGGCGAGGAGACTATGGCTACACCTTC. Amino acid sequence: CASRLVRGRGDYGYTF.

The rearrangement links TRBV4-3 to TRBJ2-2; possible D gene TRBD1, 5 bases. Per germline, CDR1 LGHNA and CDR2 YSLEER. The CDR3 contains 18 residues. Deletions cut 0 bases from V and 1 base from J, with 15 bases between. The CDR3 region has the DNA TGCGCCAGCAGCCAAGATCGAATCCAGGGTGGGAACACCGGGGAGCTGTTTTTT. This sequence encodes CASSQDRIQGGNTGELFF.

The chain couples TRBV28 to TRBJ1-5; TRBD1 is a possible D gene (6 bases). The germline gives CDR1 MDHEN, CDR2 SYDVKM. The ends were cut back, 3 bases at V and 4 bases at J, with 10 bases in the middle. This CDR3 contains 14 residues. The CDR3 nucleotides read TGTGCCAGCAGTTTCGGGACACCAAATCAGCCCCAGCATTTT. Protein product: CASSFGTPNQPQHF.

The sample holds a few counts of this clone. For the CDR3, the DNA is TGTGCCAGCAGATCGACCAGGGGTCAAGAGACCCAGTACTTC. Its translation is CASRSTRGQETQYF. The chain couples TRBV5-8 to TRBJ2-5; perhaps TRBD1 as D (6 bases). Per the germline V gene, CDR1 is SGHTS and CDR2 is YDEGEE. The CDR3 extends over 14 amino acids. Trimming pared 5 bases from V and 2 bases from J, leaving 13 bases between.

The genes are TRBV2 and TRBJ2-7, with a possible D match to TRBD1 (5 bases). From germline, CDR1 is SNHLY and CDR2 FYNNEI. Deletions cut 7 bases from V and 2 bases from J, with 6 bases between. This CDR3 contains 11 residues. The CDR3 sequence is CASTQAYEQYF. The CDR3 DNA sequence: TGTGCCAGCACACAGGCCTACGAGCAGTACTTC.

The CDR3 loop reads CASSYSSGMRETQYF. The CDR3 DNA follows: TGTGCCAGCAGTTATTCTAGCGGGATGCGAGAGACCCAGTACTTC. This chain uses TRBV6-5 with TRBJ2-5; 9 nucleotides agree with TRBD2. Germline V gene sequence: CDR1 MNHEY, CDR2 SVGAGI. The CDR3 totals 15 residues. With V trimmed by 3 bases and J by 4 bases, 6 bases remained unmatched.

The CDR3 reads CASSLQGARGTDTQYF. CDR3 nucleotides: TGCGCCAGCAGCTTGCAGGGGGCGCGGGGCACAGATACGCAGTATTTT. This chain links TRBV5-1 with TRBJ2-3, with 8 positions matching TRBD1. The CDR3 has 16 residues. Germline values: CDR1 SGHRS, CDR2 YFSETQ. The J segment lost 1 base and the V segment lost 1 base, leaving 5 bases of the junction unmatched. The full variable domain, rest sourced from reference TRBV5-1 and TRBJ2-3, is KAGVTQTPRYLIKTRGQQVTLSCSPISGHRSVSWYQQTPGQGLQFLFEYFSETQRNKGNFPGRFSGRQFSNSRSEMNVSTLELGDSALYLCASSLQGARGTDTQYFGPGTRLTVL.

The chain couples TRBV11-2 to TRBJ1-6; 7 bases line up with TRBD1. The germline gives CDR1 SGHAT, CDR2 FQNNGV. With 4 bases clipped from V and 6 bases from J, the junction kept 3 bases outside the gene matches. The CDR3 is 14 residues long. CDR3: CASSYRGGNSPLHF. In DNA form, the CDR3 reads TGTGCCAGCAGCTACAGGGGCGGTAATTCACCCCTCCACTTT. Complete variable domain (other parts from reference TRBV11-2 and TRBJ1-6): EAGVAQSPRYKIIEKRQSVAFWCNPISGHATLYWYQQILGQGPKLLIQFQNNGVVDDSQLPKDRFSAERLKGVDSTLKIQPAKLEDSAVYLCASSYRGGNSPLHFGNGTRLTVT.

The rearrangement uses TRBV3-1 (or the pseudogene TRBV3-2) and TRBJ2-3; D is undetermined. Germline CDR1 reads LGHDT; CDR2 reads YNNKEL (reference sequence). CDR3 length equals 12 residues. V dropped 6 bases and J dropped 3 bases, with 7 bases sitting between them. The CDR3 loop reads CASSLQTDTQYF. The CDR3 DNA sequence: TGTGCCAGCAGTTTACAAACAGATACGCAGTATTTT.

V and J are TRBV5-1 and TRBJ2-7; possibly TRBD1 for D (5 bases). This CDR3 is 14 amino acids long. V lost 0 bases and J 3 bases, leaving 10 bases between the germline ends. Germline CDR1 reads SGHRS; CDR2 reads YFSETQ. In DNA form, the CDR3 reads TGCGCCAGCAGCTTGGGACAGACCAACTACGAGCAGTACTTC. This sequence encodes CASSLGQTNYEQYF.

A single count supports this clone. The gene calls are TRBV9 and TRBJ2-1; D is possibly TRBD2 (5 bases). Germline values: CDR1 SGDLS, CDR2 YYNGEE. CDR3 length equals 15 residues. The V end lost 0 bases, the J end lost 7 bases, and 14 bases lay between the germline ends. CDR3 residues: CASSVVDGSLNEQFF. The DNA for the CDR3 is TGTGCCAGCAGCGTAGTTGATGGGAGTCTGAATGAGCAGTTCTTC.

This rearrangement joins TRBV7-9 to TRBJ1-1; TRBD1 agrees at 11 bases. V gave up 5 bases and J gave up 5 bases; unmatched junction bases: 10. The germline V gene has CDR1 SEHNR and CDR2 FQNEAQ (reference sequence). This CDR3 has 16 residues. The CDR3 region is CASSPGQGAGKTEAFF. CDR3 DNA sequence: TGTGCCAGCAGCCCAGGACAGGGGGCAGGAAAGACTGAAGCTTTCTTT.

The chain employs TRBV30 and TRBJ2-1; 7 bases match TRBD1. Germline CDR1 and CDR2: GTSNPN and SVGIG (reference sequence). V was pared by 0 bases and J by 4 bases, with 3 bases of the junction left unmatched. The CDR3 covers 14 residues. The CDR3 DNA follows: TGTGCCTGGAGTGTACAGGGGACGTACAATGAGCAGTTCTTC. It is translated as CAWSVQGTYNEQFF. The complete variable domain, with remaining parts taken from reference TRBV30 and TRBJ2-1, reads SQTIHQWPATLVQPVGSPLSLECTVEGTSNPNLYWYRQAAGRGLQLLFYSVGIGQISSEVPQNLSASRPQDRQFILSSKKLLLSDSGFYLCAWSVQGTYNEQFFGPGTRLTVL.

The V and J genes are TRBV28 and TRBJ2-1; the match to TRBD2 covers 11 bases. In germline, CDR1 is MDHEN, CDR2 SYDVKM. The CDR3 spans 16 residues. V gave up 4 bases and J gave up 6 bases; unmatched junction bases: 8. This chain's CDR3 is CASSYSGRGPFNEQFF. DNA of the CDR3: TGTGCCAGCAGTTATAGCGGGAGGGGCCCTTTCAATGAGCAGTTCTTC.